The rows below give T cell receptor beta chains drawn from one sample of a study of early T cells in non-severe SARS-CoV-2 infection. TCRdb processed the 5' RACE reads anew with MiXCR; each CDR3 protein has one entry. The sample consists of 70,000 to 95,000 distinct CDR3 sequences, roughly 15% of them appearing once. The sample taken for sequencing was whole blood. The receptors originated from an adult who was a healthcare worker with PCR-confirmed SARS-CoV-2 infection or an uninfected control (not recorded which). Both conserved end residues are part of each CDR3. The D gene is left open where the match is weak. Not all rows give a size; the values are once, few, many and, for expanded clones, a class.

D	size	V	J	CDR3	DNA
TRBD1	.	TRBV11-1	TRBJ1-6	CASSLPSGTVNSPLHF	TGTGCCAGCAGCCTGCCTTCGGGGACAGTCAATTCACCCCTCCACTTT
TRBD1	.	TRBV3-1	TRBJ2-5	CASSQVTGGKTQYF	TGTGCCAGCAGCCAAGTTACAGGGGGAAAGACCCAGTACTTC
.	.	TRBV30	TRBJ2-1	CAWTNGARLWEQFF	TGTGCCTGGACCAACGGGGCTAGATTGTGGGAGCAGTTCTTC
TRBD2	.	TRBV18	TRBJ2-3	CASSPRTSGGSDTQYF	TGTGCCAGCTCCCCCCGGACTAGCGGGGGGTCTGATACGCAGTATTTT
.	many	TRBV7-7	TRBJ2-3	CASSLRPFTDTQYF	TGTGCCAGCAGCTTACGGCCTTTTACAGATACGCAGTATTTT
.	few	TRBV4-1	TRBJ1-2	CASSQPQGLKANYGYTF	TGCGCCAGCAGCCAACCACAGGGCCTCAAAGCTAACTATGGCTACACCTTC
.	few	TRBV5-1	TRBJ1-2	CASSLTQNLYGYTF	TGCGCCAGCAGCTTAACCCAGAATCTCTATGGCTACACCTTC
.	few	TRBV20-1	TRBJ2-1	CSARGGTVHEQFF	TGCAGTGCCAGAGGGGGAACGGTGCATGAGCAGTTCTTC
.	many	TRBV7-6	TRBJ2-2	CASSYTGTPNTGELFF	TGTGCCAGCAGTTATACCGGGACACCTAACACCGGGGAGCTGTTTTTT
.	many	TRBV24-1	TRBJ2-5	CATSDSGFQETQYF	TGTGCCACCAGTGATTCCGGGTTCCAAGAGACCCAGTACTTC
.	.	TRBV4-1	TRBJ1-4	CASSQDEKLFF	TGCGCCAGCAGCCAAGACGAAAAACTGTTTTTT
.	.	TRBV7-9	TRBJ1-1	CASSARQQKDTEAFF	TGTGCCAGCAGCGCCCGACAGCAAAAGGACACTGAAGCTTTCTTT
.	.	TRBV6-6	TRBJ1-1	CASSKTGPEAFF	TGTGCCAGCAGTAAGACAGGCCCAGAAGCTTTCTTT
.	.	TRBV4-1	TRBJ1-4	CASSQESGTGREKLFF	TGCGCCAGCAGCCAAGAATCCGGGACCGGGAGGGAAAAACTGTTTTTT
.	.	TRBV12-3/TRBV12-4	TRBJ1-1	CASSPSGGAFF	TGTGCCAGCAGTCCGTCCGGGGGAGCTTTCTTT
TRBD1	many	TRBV7-9	TRBJ1-2	CASSFRGRLGGYTF	TGTGCCAGCAGCTTTAGGGGGCGCTTAGGTGGCTACACCTTC
.	many	TRBV19	TRBJ2-3	CASSAMRGTTDTQYF	TGTGCCAGTAGTGCTATGAGGGGGACCACAGATACGCAGTATTTT
.	.	TRBV27	TRBJ2-3	CASSPRDPRGGDTQYF	TGTGCCAGCAGTCCCCGGGACCCAAGAGGCGGAGATACGCAGTATTTT
.	.	TRBV24-1	TRBJ2-5	CATSDFPGDGEETQYF	TGTGCCACCAGTGATTTTCCAGGGGATGGGGAAGAGACCCAGTACTTC
TRBD1	few	TRBV12-3/TRBV12-4	TRBJ1-2	CASSLRTGLNYGYTF	TGTGCCAGCAGTTTAAGGACAGGGCTTAACTATGGCTACACCTTC
TRBD1	few	TRBV7-6	TRBJ1-4	CASSPRTGSGEKLFF	TGTGCCAGCAGCCCAAGGACAGGTTCTGGTGAAAAACTGTTTTTT
.	.	TRBV24-1	TRBJ2-3	CATRGVDRTSTDTQYF	TGTGCCACCCGAGGCGTGGACAGAACTAGCACAGATACGCAGTATTTT
.	.	TRBV9	TRBJ2-5	CASSVGLLRAQETQYF	TGTGCCAGCAGCGTGGGCCTGCTCCGGGCCCAAGAGACCCAGTACTTC
.	.	TRBV5-1	TRBJ1-1	CASSLRELNNTEAFF	TGCGCCAGCAGCTTGAGAGAGTTGAATAACACTGAAGCTTTCTTT
TRBD1	.	TRBV11-2	TRBJ2-2	CASSSLTGYTGELFF	TGTGCCAGCAGCTCACTGACAGGGTATACCGGGGAGCTGTTTTTT
.	.	TRBV6-2/TRBV6-3	TRBJ2-5	CASSPTGGGETQYF	TGTGCCAGCAGTCCGACCGGAGGGGGTGAGACCCAGTACTTC
TRBD1	.	TRBV18	TRBJ1-1	CASSPDRGPNTEAFF	TGTGCCAGCTCACCGGACAGGGGGCCGAACACTGAAGCTTTCTTT
TRBD2	few	TRBV20-1	TRBJ2-5	CSARGRKLTSGVRQETQYF	TGCAGTGCTAGAGGTCGGAAGTTGACTAGCGGGGTTCGTCAAGAGACCCAGTACTTC
.	many	TRBV20-1	TRBJ1-5	CSARYAGINQPQHF	TGCAGTGCTAGGTACGCAGGGATAAATCAGCCCCAGCATTTT